This entry lists 5 T cell receptor beta chains sequenced from one sample in a study of T cells after yellow fever vaccination. TCRdb itself ran the 5' RACE reads through MiXCR, one entry per CDR3 protein. This sample has a few hundred thousand distinct CDR3 sequences, with 17% found just once. The specimen comprised PBMCs, sampled 5 days after the first yellow fever vaccination. The receptor set was obtained from a man between 18 and 35 years old who received the YFV17D yellow fever vaccine.

V usage is TRBV7-6 and J usage is TRBJ2-5; the match to TRBD2 covers 8 bases. V shed 3 bases and J 4 bases; nucleotides not matched to a gene: 7. This CDR3 comprises 15 residues. Germline CDR1 reads SGHVS; CDR2 reads FNYEAQ. The CDR3 DNA is TGTGCCAGCAGCTTTGGCGGGGGGATAGCAGAGACCCAGTACTTC. This gives the protein CASSFGGGIAETQYF.

The rearrangement joins TRBV28 to TRBJ1-5; a weak D match, TRBD1 (5 bases). Germline CDR1 and CDR2: MDHEN and SYDVKM. The germline V and J ends were trimmed by 3 bases and 1 base, with 13 bases remaining between them. The CDR3 is made up of 16 amino acids. As DNA, the CDR3 is TGTGCCAGCAGTTTGGTTGCCGGGGGGAGCAATCAGCCCCAGCATTTT. Its translation is CASSLVAGGSNQPQHF.

This clonotype has just a few counts. The V gene is TRBV5-1, the J gene TRBJ2-5, with D uncertain. Germline CDR1 is SGHRS and CDR2 is YFSETQ. The CDR3 consists of 13 residues. Trimming pared 1 base from V and 2 bases from J, leaving 6 bases between. The CDR3 sequence: CASSLFPQETQYF. CDR3 DNA: TGCGCCAGCAGCTTGTTCCCGCAAGAGACCCAGTACTTC.

Notes on this clonotype: A much larger clone is a single base away; this may be a read error. The chain carries TRBV11-2 and TRBJ2-1, with no clear D. Germline CDR1 is SGHAT and CDR2 is FQNNGV. This CDR3 has 14 amino acids. The CDR3 sequence is CASSLGRSYNERFF. The DNA for the CDR3 is TGTGCCAGCAGCTTAGGTCGGTCCTACAATGAGCGGTTCTTC.

This chain uses TRBV5-5 with TRBJ2-4, with D tentatively TRBD1 (6 bases). V was trimmed by 0 bases and J by 5 bases, leaving 9 bases between them. Germline CDR1 reads SGHKS; CDR2 reads YYEKEE (reference sequence). The CDR3 spans 14 residues. The CDR3 protein is CASSLAPGENIQYF. The CDR3 DNA reads TGTGCCAGCAGCTTGGCCCCAGGGGAAAACATTCAGTACTTC.